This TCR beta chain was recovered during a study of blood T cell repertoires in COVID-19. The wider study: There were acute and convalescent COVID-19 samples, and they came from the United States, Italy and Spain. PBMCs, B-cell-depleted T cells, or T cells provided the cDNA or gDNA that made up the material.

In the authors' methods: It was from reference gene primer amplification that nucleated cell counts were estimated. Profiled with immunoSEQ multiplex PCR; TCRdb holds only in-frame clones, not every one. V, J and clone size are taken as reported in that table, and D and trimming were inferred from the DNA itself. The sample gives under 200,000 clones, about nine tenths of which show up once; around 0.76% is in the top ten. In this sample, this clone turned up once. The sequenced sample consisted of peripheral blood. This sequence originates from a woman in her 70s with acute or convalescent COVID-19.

In nucleotides, the CDR3 is TGTGCCAGCAGCTTCCAAAACACAGATACGCAGTATTTT. It translates to CASSFQNTDTQYF. This chain connects TRBV7-2 to TRBJ2-3; D ambiguous. Germline CDR1 and CDR2: SGHTA and FQGNSA. V was clipped by 3 bases and J by 2 bases, with 6 bases between them. This CDR3 has 13 amino acids.